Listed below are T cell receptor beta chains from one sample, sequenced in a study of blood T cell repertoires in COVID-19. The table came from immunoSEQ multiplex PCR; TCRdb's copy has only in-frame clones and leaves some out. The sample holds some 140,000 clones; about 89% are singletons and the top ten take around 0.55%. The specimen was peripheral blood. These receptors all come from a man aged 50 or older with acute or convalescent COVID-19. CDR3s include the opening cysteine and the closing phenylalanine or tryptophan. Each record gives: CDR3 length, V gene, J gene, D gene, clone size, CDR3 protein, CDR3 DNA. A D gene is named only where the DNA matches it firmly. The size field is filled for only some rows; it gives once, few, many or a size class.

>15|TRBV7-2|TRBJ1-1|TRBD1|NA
CASSLRDRGHTEAFF
TGTGCCAGCAGCTTACGGGACAGGGGGCACACTGAAGCTTTCTTT
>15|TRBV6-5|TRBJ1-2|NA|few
CASRRGGIPNYGYTF
TGTGCCAGCAGGAGGGGAGGGATCCCTAACTATGGCTACACCTTC
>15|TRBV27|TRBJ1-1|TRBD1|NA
CASSFSPNRGTEAFF
TGTGCCAGCAGTTTCTCCCCAAACAGGGGCACTGAAGCTTTCTTT
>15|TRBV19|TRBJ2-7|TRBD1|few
CASSNSGTGIHEQYF
TGTGCCAGTAGCAACTCCGGGACAGGGATACACGAGCAGTACTTC
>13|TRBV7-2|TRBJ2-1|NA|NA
CASSLVRAGGEFF
TGTGCCAGCAGCTTAGTGAGGGCGGGTGGGGAGTTCTTC
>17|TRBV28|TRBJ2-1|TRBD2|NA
CASSQPRTSGYYNEQFF
TGTGCCAGCAGTCAACCCCGGACTAGCGGATACTACAATGAGCAGTTCTTC
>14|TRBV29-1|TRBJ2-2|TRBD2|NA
CSVSTSGSTGELFF
TGCAGCGTCTCAACTAGCGGGAGTACCGGGGAGCTGTTTTTT
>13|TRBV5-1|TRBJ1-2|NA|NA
CASSSGANYGYTF
TGCGCCAGCAGCTCGGGGGCTAACTATGGCTACACCTTC
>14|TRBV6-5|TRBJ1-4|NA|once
CASRRGGTNEKLFF
TGTGCCAGCAGAAGGGGGGGAACTAATGAAAAACTGTTTTTT
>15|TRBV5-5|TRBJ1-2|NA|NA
CASSLAGLQSYGYTF
TGTGCCAGCAGCTTGGCAGGGCTGCAGTCCTATGGCTACACCTTC
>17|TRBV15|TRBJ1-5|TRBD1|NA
CATSRGRTGRTNQPQHF
TGTGCCACCAGCAGAGGACGGACAGGGAGGACCAATCAGCCCCAGCATTTT
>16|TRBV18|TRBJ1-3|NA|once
CASSPFPGSSGNTIYF
TGTGCCAGCTCACCATTCCCCGGGTCCTCTGGAAACACCATATATTTT
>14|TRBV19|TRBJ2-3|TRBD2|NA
CASRTSGNTDTQYF
TGTGCCAGTAGAACTAGCGGGAACACAGATACGCAGTATTTT
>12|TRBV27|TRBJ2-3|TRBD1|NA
CASRQTRGWEYF
TGTGCCAGCAGACAAACCAGGGGGTGGGAGTATTTT
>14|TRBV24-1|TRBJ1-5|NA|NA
CATAGQLSNQPQHF
TGTGCCACCGCTGGACAGCTTAGCAATCAGCCCCAGCATTTT
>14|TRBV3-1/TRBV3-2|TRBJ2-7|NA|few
CASSQDPGTYEQYF
TGTGCCAGCAGCCAAGACCCAGGGACCTACGAGCAGTACTTC
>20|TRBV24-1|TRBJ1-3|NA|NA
CATREEVWNGYPPSGNTIYF
TGTGCCACTCGGGAGGAGGTGTGGAACGGATACCCGCCCTCTGGAAACACCATATATTTT
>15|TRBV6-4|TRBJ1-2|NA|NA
CASSPREGSNYGYTF
TGTGCCAGCAGCCCCCGGGAGGGGTCTAACTATGGCTACACCTTC
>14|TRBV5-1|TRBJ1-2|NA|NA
CASSPQGIGYGYTF
TGCGCCAGCAGCCCTCAGGGGATCGGCTATGGCTACACCTTC
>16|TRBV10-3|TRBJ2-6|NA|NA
CANLSGGLHGANVLTF
TGTGCCAACCTCTCAGGAGGGCTTCATGGGGCCAACGTCCTGACTTTC
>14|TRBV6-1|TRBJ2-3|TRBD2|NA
CASSERGITDTQYF
TGTGCCAGCAGTGAGCGGGGGATCACAGATACGCAGTATTTT
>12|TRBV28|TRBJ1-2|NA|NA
CASSLTGYGYTF
TGTGCCAGCAGCCTGACAGGATATGGCTACACCTTC
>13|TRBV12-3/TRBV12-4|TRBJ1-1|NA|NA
CASRPGENTEAFF
TGTGCCAGCAGACCAGGGGAGAACACTGAAGCTTTCTTT
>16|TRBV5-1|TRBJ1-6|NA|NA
CASRPGSGSYNSPLHF
TGCGCCAGCAGGCCAGGGTCAGGATCCTATAATTCACCCCTCCACTTT
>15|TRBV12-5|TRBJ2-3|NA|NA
CASGFNRGGADTQYF
TGTGCTAGTGGTTTCAATAGGGGGGGGGCAGATACGCAGTATTTT
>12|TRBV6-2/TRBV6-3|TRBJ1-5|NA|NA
CASSWPNQPQHF
TGTGCCAGCAGTTGGCCCAATCAGCCCCAGCATTTT
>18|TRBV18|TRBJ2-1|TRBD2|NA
CASSPRLAGTRWDNEQFF
TGTGCCAGCTCACCACGACTAGCGGGGACCCGATGGGACAATGAGCAGTTCTTC
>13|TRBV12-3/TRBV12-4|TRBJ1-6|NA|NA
CASGWGGGSPLHF
TGTGCCAGCGGCTGGGGGGGCGGGTCACCCCTCCACTTT
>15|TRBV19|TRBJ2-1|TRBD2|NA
CASSESGRTYLGQFF
TGTGCCAGTAGTGAAAGCGGGAGGACCTATTTGGGGCAGTTCTTC
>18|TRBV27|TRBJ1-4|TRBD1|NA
CASSLSPGTGIVNEKLFF
TGTGCCAGCAGTTTATCTCCCGGGACAGGGATTGTTAATGAAAAACTGTTTTTT
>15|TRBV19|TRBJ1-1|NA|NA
CASSSGGVVPDEAFF
TGTGCCAGTAGTAGTGGAGGGGTCGTCCCCGACGAAGCTTTCTTT
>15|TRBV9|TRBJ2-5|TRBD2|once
CASSPSGGAGETQYF
TGTGCCAGCAGCCCTAGCGGGGGGGCCGGTGAGACCCAGTACTTC
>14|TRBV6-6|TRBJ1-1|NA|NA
CASSYLVQNTEAFF
TGTGCCAGCAGTTATTTAGTTCAGAACACTGAAGCTTTCTTT
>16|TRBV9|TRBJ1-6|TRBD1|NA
CASSVLPGQGDSPLHF
TGTGCCAGCAGCGTTCTCCCGGGACAGGGGGATTCACCCCTCCACTTT
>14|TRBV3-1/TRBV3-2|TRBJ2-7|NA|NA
CASSHAASSYEQYF
TGTGCCAGCAGCCATGCGGCAAGCTCCTACGAGCAGTACTTC
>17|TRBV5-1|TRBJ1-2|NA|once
CASSLAGGDLANYGYTF
TGCGCCAGCAGCTTGGCCGGGGGGGACCTAGCTAACTATGGCTACACCTTC
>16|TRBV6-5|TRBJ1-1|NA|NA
CASSYIRTSGSTEAFF
TGTGCCAGCAGTTACATCCGGACCTCGGGGAGCACTGAAGCTTTCTTT
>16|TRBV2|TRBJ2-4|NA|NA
CASSDYGIAAKNIQYF
TGTGCCAGCAGTGATTACGGGATCGCGGCCAAAAACATTCAGTACTTC
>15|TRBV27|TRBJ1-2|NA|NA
CASSQNRDGNYGYTF
TGTGCCAGCAGCCAGAACAGGGATGGTAACTATGGCTACACCTTC
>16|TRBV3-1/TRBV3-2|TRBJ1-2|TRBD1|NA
CASSQDGGKGAGGYTF
TGTGCCAGCAGCCAAGACGGCGGGAAGGGGGCAGGCGGCTACACCTTC
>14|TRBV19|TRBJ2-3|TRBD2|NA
CASRLAGDTDTQYF
TGTGCCAGTAGACTAGCGGGAGACACAGATACGCAGTATTTT